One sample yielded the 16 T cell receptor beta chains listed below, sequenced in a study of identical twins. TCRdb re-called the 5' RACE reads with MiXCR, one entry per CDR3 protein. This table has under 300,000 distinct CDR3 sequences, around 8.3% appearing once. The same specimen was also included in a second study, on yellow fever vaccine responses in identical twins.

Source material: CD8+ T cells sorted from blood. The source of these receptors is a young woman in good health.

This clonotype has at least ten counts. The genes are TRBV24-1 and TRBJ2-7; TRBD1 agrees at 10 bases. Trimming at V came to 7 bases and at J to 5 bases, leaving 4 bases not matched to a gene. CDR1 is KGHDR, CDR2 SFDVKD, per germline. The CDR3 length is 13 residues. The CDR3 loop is CATRGTGADEQYF. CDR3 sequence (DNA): TGTGCCACCAGGGGGACAGGGGCGGACGAGCAGTACTTC.

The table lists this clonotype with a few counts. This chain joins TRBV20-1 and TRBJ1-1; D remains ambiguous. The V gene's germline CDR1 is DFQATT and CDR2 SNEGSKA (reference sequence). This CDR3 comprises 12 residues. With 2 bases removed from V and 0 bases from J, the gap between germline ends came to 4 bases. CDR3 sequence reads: CSARSLNTEAFF. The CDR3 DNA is TGCAGTGCTAGATCCCTGAACACTGAAGCTTTCTTT.

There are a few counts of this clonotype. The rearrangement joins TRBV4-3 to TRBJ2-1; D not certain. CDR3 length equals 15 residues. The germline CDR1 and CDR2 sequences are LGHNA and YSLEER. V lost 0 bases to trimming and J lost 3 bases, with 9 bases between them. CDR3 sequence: CASSQDGLHYNEQFF. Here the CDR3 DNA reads TGCGCCAGCAGCCAAGATGGGCTCCACTACAATGAGCAGTTCTTC.

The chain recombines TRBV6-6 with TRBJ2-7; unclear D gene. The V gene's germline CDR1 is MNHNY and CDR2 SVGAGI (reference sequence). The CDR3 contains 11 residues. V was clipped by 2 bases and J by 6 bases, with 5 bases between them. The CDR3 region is CASSYDLEQYF. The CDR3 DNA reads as TGTGCCAGCAGTTACGACCTCGAGCAGTACTTC.

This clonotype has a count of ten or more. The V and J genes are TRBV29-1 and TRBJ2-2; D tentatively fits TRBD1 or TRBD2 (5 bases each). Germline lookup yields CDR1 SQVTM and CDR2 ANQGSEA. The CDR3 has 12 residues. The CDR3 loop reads CTAMVGAGELFF. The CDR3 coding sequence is TGCACCGCCATGGTGGGGGCCGGGGAGCTGTTTTTT.

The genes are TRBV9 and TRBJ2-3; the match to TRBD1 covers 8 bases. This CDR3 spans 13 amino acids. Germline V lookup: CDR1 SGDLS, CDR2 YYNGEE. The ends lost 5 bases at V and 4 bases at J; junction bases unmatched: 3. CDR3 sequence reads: CASRRTGPDTQYF. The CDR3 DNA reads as TGTGCCAGCAGAAGGACAGGGCCAGATACGCAGTATTTT.

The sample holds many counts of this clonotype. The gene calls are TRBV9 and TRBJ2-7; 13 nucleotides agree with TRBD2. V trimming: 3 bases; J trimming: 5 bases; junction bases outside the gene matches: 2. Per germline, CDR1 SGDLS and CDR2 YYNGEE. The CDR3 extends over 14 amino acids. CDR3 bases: TGTGCCAGCAGCGGAGGACTAGCGGGAGACGAGCAGTACTTC. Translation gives CASSGGLAGDEQYF.

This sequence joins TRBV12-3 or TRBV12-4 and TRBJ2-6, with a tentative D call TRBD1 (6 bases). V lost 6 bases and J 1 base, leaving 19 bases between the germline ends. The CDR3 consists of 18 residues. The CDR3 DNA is TGTGCCAGCAGGCCAACAGGGACATACGTTTCTGGGGCCAACGTCCTGACTTTC. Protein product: CASRPTGTYVSGANVLTF.

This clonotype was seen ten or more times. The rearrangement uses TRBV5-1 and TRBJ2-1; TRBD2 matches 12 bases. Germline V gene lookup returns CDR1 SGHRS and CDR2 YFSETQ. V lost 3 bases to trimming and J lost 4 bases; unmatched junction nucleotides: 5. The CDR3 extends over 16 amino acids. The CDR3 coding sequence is TGCGCCAGCAGCTCGGGCACTAGCGGGGGGTACAATGAGCAGTTCTTC. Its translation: CASSSGTSGGYNEQFF.

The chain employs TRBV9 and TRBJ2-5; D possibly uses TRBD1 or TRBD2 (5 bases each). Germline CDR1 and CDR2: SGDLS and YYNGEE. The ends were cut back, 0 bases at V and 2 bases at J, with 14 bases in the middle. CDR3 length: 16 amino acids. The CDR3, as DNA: TGTGCCAGCAGCGTAGGGGGTGGGGACCTACAAGAGACCCAGTACTTC. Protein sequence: CASSVGGGDLQETQYF.

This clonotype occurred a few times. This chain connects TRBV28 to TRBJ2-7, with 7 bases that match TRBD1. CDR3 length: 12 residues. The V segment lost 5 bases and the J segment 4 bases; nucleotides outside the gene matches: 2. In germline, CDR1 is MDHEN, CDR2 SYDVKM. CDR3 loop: CASSTDRYEQYF. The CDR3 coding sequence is TGTGCCAGCAGTACGGACAGGTACGAGCAGTACTTC. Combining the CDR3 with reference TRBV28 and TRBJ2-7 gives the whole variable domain DVKVTQSSRYLVKRTGEKVFLECVQDMDHENMFWYRQDPGLGLRLIYFSYDVKMKEKGDIPEGYSVSREKKERFSLILESASTNQTSMYLCASSTDRYEQYFGPGTRLTVT.

The CDR3 DNA is TGCAGTGCCAGATGGGGACTAGCGGGAGGCCACGAGCAGTACTTC. This gives the protein CSARWGLAGGHEQYF. The chain couples TRBV20-1 to TRBJ2-7; TRBD2 aligns across 15 bases. Germline CDR1 and CDR2: DFQATT and SNEGSKA (reference sequence). The V gene end was trimmed by 6 bases and the J gene end by 5 bases; junction bases not matched to a gene: 8. The CDR3 has 15 amino acids.

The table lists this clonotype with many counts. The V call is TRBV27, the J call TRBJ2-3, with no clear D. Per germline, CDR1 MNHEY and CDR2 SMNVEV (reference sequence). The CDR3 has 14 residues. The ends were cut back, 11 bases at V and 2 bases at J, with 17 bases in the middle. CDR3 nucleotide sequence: TGTGCCGGGTTCTCTGCCGGTGACACAGATACGCAGTATTTT. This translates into CAGFSAGDTDTQYF.

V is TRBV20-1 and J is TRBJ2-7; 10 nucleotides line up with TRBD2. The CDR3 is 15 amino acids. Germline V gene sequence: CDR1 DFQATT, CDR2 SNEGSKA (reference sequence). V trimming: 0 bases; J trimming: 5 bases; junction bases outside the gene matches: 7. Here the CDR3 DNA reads TGCAGTGCTAGAGATCGGGTAGCGGGGGGCCACGAGCAGTACTTC. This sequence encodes CSARDRVAGGHEQYF.

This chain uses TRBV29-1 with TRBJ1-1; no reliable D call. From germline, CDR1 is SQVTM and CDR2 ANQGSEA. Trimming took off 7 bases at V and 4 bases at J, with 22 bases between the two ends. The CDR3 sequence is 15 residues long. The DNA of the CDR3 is TGCAGCGCGGACCGGCGGGCGCCCACGGGCACTGAAGCTTTCTTT. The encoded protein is CSADRRAPTGTEAFF.

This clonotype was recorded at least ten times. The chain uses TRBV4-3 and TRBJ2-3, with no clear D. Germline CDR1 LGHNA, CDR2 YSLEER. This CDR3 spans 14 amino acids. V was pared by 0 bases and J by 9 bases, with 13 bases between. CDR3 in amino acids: CASSQDFRPLTQYF. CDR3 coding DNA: TGCGCCAGCAGCCAAGACTTCCGACCCTTAACGCAGTATTTT.